The entry that follows covers one T cell receptor (beta chain) sequence. In the original workflow: Reference gene primer amplification gave estimated nucleated cell counts. Sequencing was performed with immunoSEQ multiplex PCR; in TCRdb, only in-frame clones are kept and a portion is missing. The DNA was the basis for D and trimming; V, J and clone size are from that table. The sample holds around 160,000 clones, approximately 90% seen once. The source of the sample is a study of blood T cell repertoires in COVID-19. The sample was peripheral blood. This TCR was recovered from a man between 18 and 29 years old with acute or convalescent COVID-19.

CDR3 DNA: TGTGCCAGCAGCCGACAGGAAGCTAACTATGGCTACACCTTC. This sequence encodes CASSRQEANYGYTF. The chain couples TRBV7-9 to TRBJ1-2; tentative D call: TRBD1 (6 bases). The ends were cut back, 5 bases at V and 0 bases at J, with 10 bases in the middle. The CDR3 contains 14 residues. The V gene's germline CDR1 is SEHNR and CDR2 FQNEAQ (reference sequence).